The entry below describes one T cell receptor (beta chain). Profiling relied on immunoSEQ multiplex PCR, and the TCRdb table lists in-frame clones only, not all of them. Of some 120,000 clones in the sample, around 96% were seen once. The data belong to a study of control samples from healthy donors and cancer patients. The germline gives CDR1 SGHTA, CDR2 FQGNSA. Germline trimming cut 6 bases from V and 4 bases from J; bases unmatched to any gene: 5. The CDR3 spans 15 residues. The receptor comes from a man under 40 in good health. The sample comprised blood. The chain employs TRBV7-2 and TRBJ1-5, with 11 bases matching TRBD1. CDR3 loop: CASRQGTGGNQPQHF. The CDR3 DNA sequence: TGTGCCAGCAGACAAGGGACAGGGGGGAATCAGCCCCAGCATTTT.